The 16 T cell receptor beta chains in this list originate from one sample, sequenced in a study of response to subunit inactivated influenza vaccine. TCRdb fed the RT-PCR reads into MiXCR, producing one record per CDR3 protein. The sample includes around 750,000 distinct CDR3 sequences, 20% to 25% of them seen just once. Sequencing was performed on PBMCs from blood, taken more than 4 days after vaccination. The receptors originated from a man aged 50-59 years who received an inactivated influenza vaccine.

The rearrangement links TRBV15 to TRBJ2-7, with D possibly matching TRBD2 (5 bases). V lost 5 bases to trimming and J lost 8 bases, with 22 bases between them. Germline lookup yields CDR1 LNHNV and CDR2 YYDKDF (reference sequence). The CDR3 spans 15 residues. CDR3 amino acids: CATSPSSDYYGKQYF. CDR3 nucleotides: TGTGCCACCAGCCCTAGCTCAGATTACTACGGAAAGCAGTACTTC.

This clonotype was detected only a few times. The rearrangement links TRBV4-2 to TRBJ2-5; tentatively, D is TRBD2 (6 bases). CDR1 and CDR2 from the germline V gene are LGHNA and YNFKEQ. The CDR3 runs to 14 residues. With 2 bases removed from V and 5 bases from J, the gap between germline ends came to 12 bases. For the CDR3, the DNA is TGTGCCAGCAGCCAATACGGGAGTACGGAGACCCAGTACTTC. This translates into CASSQYGSTETQYF.

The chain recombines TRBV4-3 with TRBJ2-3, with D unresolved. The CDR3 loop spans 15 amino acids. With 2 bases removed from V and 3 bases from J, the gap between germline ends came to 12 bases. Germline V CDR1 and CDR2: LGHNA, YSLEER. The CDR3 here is CASSQFRSRTDTQYF. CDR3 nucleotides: TGCGCCAGCAGCCAATTTCGGAGCAGAACAGATACGCAGTATTTT.

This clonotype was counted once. The CDR3 is CASRPGLALYNEQFF. The CDR3 coding sequence is TGTGCCAGCAGGCCGGGACTAGCGCTTTACAATGAGCAGTTCTTC. The chain has TRBV3-1 and TRBJ2-1; TRBD2 matches 10 bases. V shed 6 bases, J shed 4 bases, and the junction held 6 bases outside the gene matches. The CDR3 totals 15 residues. The germline CDR1 and CDR2 sequences are LGHDT and YNNKEL (reference sequence).

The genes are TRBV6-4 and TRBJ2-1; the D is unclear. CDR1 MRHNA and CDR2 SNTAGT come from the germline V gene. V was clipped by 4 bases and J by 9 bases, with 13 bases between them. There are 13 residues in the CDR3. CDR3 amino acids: CASSVKRETEQFF. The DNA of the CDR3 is TGTGCCAGCAGTGTAAAACGTGAGACTGAGCAGTTCTTC.

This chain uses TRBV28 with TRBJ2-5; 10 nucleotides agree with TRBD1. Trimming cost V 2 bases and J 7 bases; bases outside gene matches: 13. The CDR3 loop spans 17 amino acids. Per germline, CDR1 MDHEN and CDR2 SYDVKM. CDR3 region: CASSLATGGGRKVTQYF. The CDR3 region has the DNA TGTGCCAGCAGTTTAGCGACAGGGGGCGGACGTAAAGTGACCCAGTACTTC.

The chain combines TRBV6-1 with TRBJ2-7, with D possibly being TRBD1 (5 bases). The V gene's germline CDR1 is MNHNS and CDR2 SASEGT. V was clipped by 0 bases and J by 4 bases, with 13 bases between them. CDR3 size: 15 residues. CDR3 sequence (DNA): TGTGCCAGCAGTGAAGCGATGTACAGGAAATACGAGCAGTACTTC. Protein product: CASSEAMYRKYEQYF.

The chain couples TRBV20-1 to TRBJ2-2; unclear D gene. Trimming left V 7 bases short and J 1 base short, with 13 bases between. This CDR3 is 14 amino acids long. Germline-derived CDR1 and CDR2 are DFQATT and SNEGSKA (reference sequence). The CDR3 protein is CSVTSPRNTGELFF. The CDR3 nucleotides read TGCAGTGTTACGTCACCACGGAACACCGGGGAGCTGTTTTTT.

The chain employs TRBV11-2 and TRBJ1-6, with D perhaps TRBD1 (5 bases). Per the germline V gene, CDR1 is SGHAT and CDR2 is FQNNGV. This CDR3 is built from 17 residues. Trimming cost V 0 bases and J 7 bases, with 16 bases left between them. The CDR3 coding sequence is TGTGCCAGCAGCTTAGATCTGGGGCGAGGGCCAAATTCACCCCTCCACTTT. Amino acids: CASSLDLGRGPNSPLHF.

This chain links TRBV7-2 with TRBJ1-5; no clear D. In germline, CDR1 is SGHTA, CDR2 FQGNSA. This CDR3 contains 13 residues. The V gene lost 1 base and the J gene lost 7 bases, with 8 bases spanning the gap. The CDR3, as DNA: TGTGCCAGCAGCTTAGAATCCCCACAGCCCCAGCATTTT. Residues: CASSLESPQPQHF. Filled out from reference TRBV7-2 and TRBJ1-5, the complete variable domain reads GAGVSQSPSNKVTEKGKDVELRCDPISGHTALYWYRQSLGQGLEFLIYFQGNSAPDKSGLPSDRFSAERTGGSVSTLTIQRTQQEDSAVYLCASSLESPQPQHFGDGTRLSIL.

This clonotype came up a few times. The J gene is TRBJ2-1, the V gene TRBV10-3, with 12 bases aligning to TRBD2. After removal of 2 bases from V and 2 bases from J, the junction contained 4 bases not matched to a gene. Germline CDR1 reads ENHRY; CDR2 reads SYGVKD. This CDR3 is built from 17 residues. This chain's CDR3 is CAISERTSGVPYNEQFF. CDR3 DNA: TGTGCCATCAGTGAGAGGACTAGCGGGGTCCCCTACAATGAGCAGTTCTTC.

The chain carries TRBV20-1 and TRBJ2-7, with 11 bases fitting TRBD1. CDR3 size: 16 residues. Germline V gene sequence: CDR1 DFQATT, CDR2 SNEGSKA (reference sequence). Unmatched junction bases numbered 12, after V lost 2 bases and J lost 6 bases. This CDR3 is CSARHQQDRGPAEQYF. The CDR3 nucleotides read TGCAGTGCTAGACACCAACAGGACAGGGGGCCCGCCGAGCAGTACTTC.

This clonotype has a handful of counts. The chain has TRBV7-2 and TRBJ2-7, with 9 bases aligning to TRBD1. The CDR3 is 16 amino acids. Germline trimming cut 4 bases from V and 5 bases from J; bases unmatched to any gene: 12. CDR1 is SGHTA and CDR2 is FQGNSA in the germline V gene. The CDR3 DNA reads TGTGCCAGCAGCTCTTACTCTTACCGGGACAGGGACGAGCAGTACTTC. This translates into CASSSYSYRDRDEQYF.

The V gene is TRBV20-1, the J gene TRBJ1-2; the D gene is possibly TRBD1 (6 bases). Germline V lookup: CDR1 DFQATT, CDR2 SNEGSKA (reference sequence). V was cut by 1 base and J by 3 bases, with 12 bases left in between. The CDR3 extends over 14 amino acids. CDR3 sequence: CSARAGVFYYGYTF. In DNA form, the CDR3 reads TGCAGTGCTAGAGCAGGGGTTTTTTACTATGGCTACACCTTC.

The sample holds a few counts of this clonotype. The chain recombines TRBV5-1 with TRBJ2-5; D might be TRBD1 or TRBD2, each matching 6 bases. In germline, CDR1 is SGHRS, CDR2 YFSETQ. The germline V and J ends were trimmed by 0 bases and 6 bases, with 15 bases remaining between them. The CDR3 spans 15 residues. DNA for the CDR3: TGCGCCAGCAGCTTGGCCGGAGGGGGGCTAAAGACCCAGTACTTC. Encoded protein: CASSLAGGGLKTQYF.

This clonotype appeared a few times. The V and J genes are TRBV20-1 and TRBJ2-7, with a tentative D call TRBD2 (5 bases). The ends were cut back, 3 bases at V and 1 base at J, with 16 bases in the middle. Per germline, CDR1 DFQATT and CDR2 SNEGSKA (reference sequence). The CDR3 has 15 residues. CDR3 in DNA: TGCAGTGCTAGTGCCCCCGTACGAGGGTCCTACGAGCAGTACTTC. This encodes CSASAPVRGSYEQYF.